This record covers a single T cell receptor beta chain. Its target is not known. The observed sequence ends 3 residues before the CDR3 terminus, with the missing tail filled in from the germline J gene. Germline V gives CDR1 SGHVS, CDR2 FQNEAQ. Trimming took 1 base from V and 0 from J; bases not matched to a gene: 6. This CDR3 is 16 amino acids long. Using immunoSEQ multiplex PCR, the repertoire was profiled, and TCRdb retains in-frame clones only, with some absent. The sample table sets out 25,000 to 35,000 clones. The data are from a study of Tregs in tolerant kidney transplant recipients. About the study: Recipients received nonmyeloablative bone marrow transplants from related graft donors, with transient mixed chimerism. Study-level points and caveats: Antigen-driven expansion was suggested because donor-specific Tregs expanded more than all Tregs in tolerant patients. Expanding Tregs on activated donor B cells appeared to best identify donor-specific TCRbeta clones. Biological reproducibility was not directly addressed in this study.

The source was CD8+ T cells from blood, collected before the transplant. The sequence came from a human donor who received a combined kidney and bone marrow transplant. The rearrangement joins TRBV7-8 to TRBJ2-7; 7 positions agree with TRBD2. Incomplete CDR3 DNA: TGTGCCAGCAGCTTAGGGGCAGCGGGAAGCTCCTACGAG. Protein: CASSLGAAGSSYE. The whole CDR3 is CASSLGAAGSSYEQYF.